The 19 T cell receptor beta chains listed next were all sequenced from one sample in a study of cytomegalovirus exposure and HLA in healthy donors. The PCR used 60 Vbeta and 13 Jbeta primers. The method was immunoSEQ multiplex PCR; TCRdb's version includes in-frame clones alone and lacks a portion of them. This sample carries fewer than 250,000 clones, roughly 80% of them seen once, and the ten largest clones take approximately 0.4%. What was sequenced was PBMCs. The receptors were gathered from a male donor in good health and CMV-seropositive.

The chain has TRBV11-2 and TRBJ1-1, with D hard to call. Trimming took off 1 base at V and 3 bases at J, with 12 bases between the two ends. The CDR3 consists of 15 residues. Germline CDR1 reads SGHAT; CDR2 reads FQNNGV. The CDR3 here is CASSLVSHTDTEAFF. Here the CDR3 DNA reads TGTGCCAGCAGCTTAGTATCCCATACTGACACTGAAGCTTTCTTT.

The V gene is TRBV9, the J gene TRBJ2-5; the match to TRBD2 covers 9 bases. The closer fit of TRBJ2-7 to the DNA end suggests the J call may be wrong. CDR3 length: 14 amino acids. CDR1 and CDR2 (germline): SGDLS, YYNGEE. CDR3 DNA sequence: TGTGCCAGCAGCGTAGACCTAGCGGGGAACGAGCAGTACTTC. Translated: CASSVDLAGNEQYF.

The chain has TRBV7-2 and TRBJ1-1; D is possibly TRBD1 (5 bases). The CDR3 spans 16 residues. The V end was cut by 5 bases, the J end by 1 base, with 17 bases between. Germline CDR1 and CDR2: SGHTA and FQGNSA. The CDR3 DNA follows: TGTGCCAGCAGCCCAACAGGTGGGATAACGAACACTGAAGCTTTCTTT. Translation gives CASSPTGGITNTEAFF.

The chain employs TRBV6-5 and TRBJ2-1; D remains unclear. The CDR3 consists of 13 residues. Trimming removed 2 bases at V and 12 bases at J, with 14 bases between. The germline V gene has CDR1 MNHEY and CDR2 SVGAGI. CDR3 in DNA: TGTGCCAGCAGTTACGCTGCGGCTTCCCCGCAGTTCTTC. This translates into CASSYAAASPQFF.

The chain joins TRBV5-5 to TRBJ1-6; TRBD1 matches 11 bases. There are 19 residues in the CDR3. Trimming cost V 0 bases and J 6 bases; bases outside gene matches: 11. Germline CDR1 and CDR2: SGHKS and YYEKEE (reference sequence). The CDR3 region has the DNA TGTGCCAGCAGCTTGGCCTCGGACAGGGGGCGCACAGGTAATTCACCCCTCCACTTT. Translation gives CASSLASDRGRTGNSPLHF.

The chain couples TRBV6-4 to TRBJ2-7; D is undetermined. The CDR3 totals 13 residues. The V end was cut by 4 bases, the J end by 0 bases, with 7 bases between. Germline V lookup: CDR1 MRHNA, CDR2 SNTAGT. The CDR3 DNA reads as TGTGCCAGCAGTGCGGAGCACTCCTACGAGCAGTACTTC. This translates into CASSAEHSYEQYF.

The chain couples TRBV5-8 to TRBJ2-5; 7 nucleotides line up with TRBD1. With 4 bases clipped from V and 11 bases from J, the junction kept 11 bases outside the gene matches. The germline V gene has CDR1 SGHTS and CDR2 YDEGEE. The CDR3 has 13 residues. CDR3 sequence: CASSKDRAWEQYF. Written as DNA, the CDR3 is TGTGCCAGCAGCAAAGACAGGGCTTGGGAGCAGTACTTC.

This clone was recorded a few times. One end of the junction does not line up with germline, which may come from a read error. The chain has TRBV18 and TRBJ1-4; 9 bases line up with TRBD1. In germline, CDR1 is KGHSH, CDR2 LQKENI. This CDR3 is built from 13 residues. Written as DNA, the CDR3 is TGTGCCAGCTCACCAAATGAACGGACAGGGGTTACTTTT. Its translation is CASSPNERTGVTF.

The chain uses TRBV7-2 and TRBJ2-1; D possibly corresponds to TRBD2 (5 bases). This CDR3 is 15 amino acids long. The germline V and J ends were trimmed by 0 bases and 6 bases, with 12 bases remaining between them. CDR1 and CDR2 (germline): SGHTA, FQGNSA. CDR3: CASSLAGSYVNEQFF. CDR3 DNA sequence: TGTGCCAGCAGCTTAGCAGGGAGCTACGTCAATGAGCAGTTCTTC.

This chain joins TRBV6-5 and TRBJ1-2; 10 bases line up with TRBD1. CDR3 size: 15 residues. Germline CDR1 MNHEY, CDR2 SVGAGI. V lost 4 bases, J lost 3 bases, and 5 bases stayed unmatched. CDR3 coding DNA: TGTGCCAGCAGTTCCCCGGACAGGGGGTACTATGGCTACACCTTC. This codes for CASSSPDRGYYGYTF.

This clone has just a few counts. The V and J genes are TRBV9 and TRBJ2-1; 7 nucleotides agree with TRBD2. The CDR3 runs to 13 residues. Looked up from germline, CDR1 is SGDLS and CDR2 is YYNGEE. V lost 2 bases, J lost 6 bases, and 2 bases stayed unmatched. Here the CDR3 DNA reads TGTGCCAGCAGCGTTGGGGGGGGCAATGAGCAGTTCTTC. This encodes CASSVGGGNEQFF.

The V call is TRBV7-9, the J call TRBJ1-2, with 8 bases identical to TRBD1. The CDR3 sequence is 19 residues long. After removal of 3 bases from V and 0 bases from J, the junction contained 15 bases not matched to a gene. CDR1 SEHNR and CDR2 FQNEAQ come from the germline V gene (reference sequence). The CDR3, as DNA: TGTGCCAGCAGCTTTTTTAAAATCCAGGGGGCGAAGGCTAACTATGGCTACACCTTC. Protein product: CASSFFKIQGAKANYGYTF.

The V gene is TRBV10-3, the J gene TRBJ2-7; 10 positions agree with TRBD1. The CDR3 loop spans 15 amino acids. The germline V gene encodes CDR1 ENHRY and CDR2 SYGVKD. Germline trimming cut 2 bases from V and 3 bases from J; bases unmatched to any gene: 4. In nucleotides, the CDR3 is TGTGCCATCAGTGAGACCGGACAGGGGGACTACGAGCAGTACTTC. Its translation is CAISETGQGDYEQYF.

This sequence joins TRBV27 and TRBJ2-7, with 8 positions matching TRBD1. In germline, CDR1 is MNHEY, CDR2 SMNVEV (reference sequence). The CDR3 has 15 amino acids. The ends lost 2 bases at V and 6 bases at J; junction bases unmatched: 9. In DNA, the CDR3 is TGTGCCAGCAGTTTAACGACAGGGGTTAACGGCGAGCAGTACTTC. Residues: CASSLTTGVNGEQYF.

This clone has only a few counts. The V gene is TRBV6-5, the J gene TRBJ2-7, with 8 nucleotides matching TRBD2. The CDR3 totals 15 residues. V lost 4 bases to trimming and J lost 2 bases; unmatched junction nucleotides: 7. Germline assignment: CDR1 MNHEY and CDR2 SVGAGI. The CDR3 nucleotides read TGTGCCAGCAGTTTTTTAGCGGGGCCCACCTACGAGCAGTACTTC. Amino acids: CASSFLAGPTYEQYF.

The chain carries TRBV11-1 and TRBJ2-6; 7 bases fit TRBD1. CDR1 and CDR2 from the germline V gene are SGHAT and FQDESV (reference sequence). The junction had 8 bases not matched to a gene; V was cut back by 2 bases and J by 4 bases. CDR3 length: 17 residues. The CDR3 sequence is CASSLTRQGTGANVLTF. The CDR3 region has the DNA TGTGCCAGCAGCTTAACCCGACAGGGAACGGGGGCCAACGTCCTGACTTTC.

The chain recombines TRBV4-1 with TRBJ2-1, with unresolved D. V lost 0 bases and J lost 4, with 7 bases in between. The CDR3 spans 14 residues. Germline assignment: CDR1 MGHRA and CDR2 YSYEKL. The CDR3 sequence is CASSQDRPYNEQFF. CDR3 DNA sequence: TGCGCCAGCAGCCAAGATCGTCCTTACAATGAGCAGTTCTTC.

The chain joins TRBV5-4 to TRBJ2-7; TRBD2 agrees at 13 bases. Trimming at V came to 0 bases and at J to 3 bases, leaving 0 bases not matched to a gene. The CDR3 sequence is 15 residues long. Germline assignment: CDR1 SGHNT and CDR2 YYREEE (reference sequence). The CDR3 nucleotides are TGTGCCAGCAGCTTGGGGACTAGCGGGAGCTACGAGCAGTACTTC. Translated: CASSLGTSGSYEQYF. The entire variable domain, with the rest obtained from reference TRBV5-4 and TRBJ2-7, is as follows: ETGVTQSPTHLIKTRGQQVTLRCSSQSGHNTVSWYQQALGQGPQFIFQYYREEENGRGNFPPRFSGLQFPNYSSELNVNALELDDSALYLCASSLGTSGSYEQYFGPGTRLTVT.

The chain has TRBV18 and TRBJ1-1; D might be TRBD1 (6 bases). The V gene's germline CDR1 is KGHSH and CDR2 LQKENI. The CDR3 runs to 12 residues. Trimming cost V 8 bases and J 2 bases, with 9 bases left between them. CDR3 nucleotides: TGTGCCAGCCACAGGGTCAACACTGAAGCTTTCTTT. As protein: CASHRVNTEAFF.